The 29 T cell receptor beta chains below come from one sample, sequenced in a study of shared clonotypes between healthy human individuals. Profiling relied on immunoSEQ multiplex PCR, and the TCRdb table lists in-frame clones only, not all of them. The table includes approximately 500,000 clones, more than 75% detected once. The material sequenced was PBMCs. The receptors come from a woman aged 40 to 55 in good health. Some clones in this sample may be carry-over from other donors' samples.

The genes are TRBV27 and TRBJ1-2; 10 nucleotides agree with TRBD1. From germline, CDR1 is MNHEY and CDR2 SMNVEV (reference sequence). The V segment lost 7 bases and the J segment 5 bases; nucleotides outside the gene matches: 7. The CDR3 is made up of 14 amino acids. The DNA of the CDR3 is TGTGCCAGCACTCGGACAGGGGGGGATTATGGCTACACCTTC. Its protein product is CASTRTGGDYGYTF.

The rearrangement links TRBV6-5 to TRBJ2-7, with D tentatively TRBD2 (5 bases). CDR3 length: 15 amino acids. Germline V gene sequence: CDR1 MNHEY, CDR2 SVGAGI. V was pared by 0 bases and J by 5 bases, with 14 bases between. CDR3 protein: CASSYSRVVSHEQYF. As DNA, the CDR3 is TGTGCCAGCAGTTACTCGAGGGTAGTGTCCCACGAGCAGTACTTC.

This clone occurred many times. The sample contains more than one DNA sequence encoding this CDR3. This chain uses TRBV28 with TRBJ2-7; D is perhaps TRBD2 (5 bases). This CDR3 region has 12 residues. The germline V gene has CDR1 MDHEN and CDR2 SYDVKM. V was pared by 8 bases and J by 3 bases, with 11 bases between. The CDR3 coding sequence is TGTGCCAGCCAGGACTCGTTCTACGAGCAGTACTTC. This sequence encodes CASQDSFYEQYF.

The sample holds one count of this clone. J is TRBJ2-5 and V is TRBV5-4; 7 positions agree with TRBD2. The CDR3 is 13 residues long. Germline lookup yields CDR1 SGHNT and CDR2 YYREEE (reference sequence). After removal of 3 bases from V and 5 bases from J, the junction contained 4 bases not matched to a gene. For the CDR3, the DNA is TGTGCCAGCAGCTCTGGACTAGTCGAGACCCAGTACTTC. The encoded protein is CASSSGLVETQYF.

A single count supports this clone. The CDR3 region has the DNA TGTGCCATCAGTGAAGATGGAAGTGTGCAGCCCCAGCATTTT. This translates into CAISEDGSVQPQHF. The chain has TRBV10-3 and TRBJ1-5; no definite D call. The CDR3 has 14 residues. Germline V gene sequence: CDR1 ENHRY, CDR2 SYGVKD. Between the trimmed V and J ends, which lost 3 bases and 7 bases, there was a span of 13 bases.

This clone was observed a few times. This chain links TRBV5-1 with TRBJ2-3; 9 bases are a match to TRBD1. Unmatched junction bases numbered 5, after V lost 5 bases and J lost 4 bases. This CDR3 is built from 14 residues. Germline CDR1 is SGHRS and CDR2 is YFSETQ. CDR3 sequence reads: CASSWDRVADTQYF. The CDR3 DNA reads TGCGCCAGCAGTTGGGACAGGGTCGCAGATACGCAGTATTTT. Drawing the rest from reference TRBV5-1 and TRBJ2-3, the complete variable domain is KAGVTQTPRYLIKTRGQQVTLSCSPISGHRSVSWYQQTPGQGLQFLFEYFSETQRNKGNFPGRFSGRQFSNSRSEMNVSTLELGDSALYLCASSWDRVADTQYFGPGTRLTVL.

This sequence joins TRBV7-3 and TRBJ2-7; D gene ambiguous. Per the germline V gene, CDR1 is SGHTA and CDR2 is FQGTGA. Trimming pared 3 bases from V and 6 bases from J, leaving 12 bases between. The CDR3 length is 13 residues. Here the CDR3 DNA reads TGTGCCAGCAGCTTCGCCTCTTATGGCGAGCAGTACTTC. It encodes CASSFASYGEQYF.

The rearrangement links TRBV4-3 to TRBJ2-5; D is unresolved. V lost 1 base and J lost 1, with 7 bases in between. The CDR3 sequence is 14 residues long. The germline V gene encodes CDR1 LGHNA and CDR2 YSLEER. The CDR3 reads CASSQAGVQETQYF. DNA for the CDR3: TGCGCCAGCAGCCAAGCAGGTGTCCAAGAGACCCAGTACTTC.

This clone has a single count. The chain employs TRBV2 and TRBJ1-5, with D perhaps TRBD1 (6 bases). CDR1 and CDR2 (germline): SNHLY, FYNNEI. The V end was cut by 2 bases, the J end by 9 bases, with 8 bases between. The CDR3 is 12 amino acids. The CDR3 sequence: CASSERGWPQHF. The CDR3 nucleotides are TGTGCCAGCAGTGAAAGGGGGTGGCCCCAGCATTTT.

CDR3 coding DNA: TGTGCCAGCAGCTTGGAGTCTAATTCACCCCTCCACTTT. Protein sequence: CASSLESNSPLHF. The chain couples TRBV5-4 to TRBJ1-6; D is ambiguous. Trimming cost V 0 bases and J 6 bases, with 4 bases left between them. Germline CDR1 is SGHNT and CDR2 is YYREEE (reference sequence). The CDR3 is made up of 13 amino acids.

V gene TRBV15 combines with J gene TRBJ1-3; the D gene is possibly TRBD1 (6 bases). Trimming stripped 5 bases from V and 3 bases from J, with 11 bases between. The CDR3 contains 14 residues. Per the germline V gene, CDR1 is LNHNV and CDR2 is YYDKDF (reference sequence). The CDR3 nucleotides are TGTGCCACCAGCCCCAGGACAGTTGGAAACACCATATATTTT. Translating it yields CATSPRTVGNTIYF.

The V and J genes are TRBV7-2 and TRBJ2-7; tentatively, D is TRBD2 (6 bases). CDR1 is SGHTA, CDR2 FQGNSA, per germline. CDR3 length: 14 amino acids. With 4 bases removed from V and 4 bases from J, the gap between germline ends came to 14 bases. The CDR3 DNA reads as TGTGCCAGCAGCTCGAACTCCCGGGAGTACGAGCAGTACTTC. It translates to CASSSNSREYEQYF.

This clone was counted only a few times. This rearrangement joins TRBV19 to TRBJ2-7, with D perhaps given as TRBD1 or TRBD2 (5 bases each). CDR1 is LNHDA, CDR2 SQIVND, per germline (reference sequence). V was cut by 2 bases and J by 0 bases, with 14 bases left in between. This CDR3 comprises 16 residues. In nucleotides, the CDR3 is TGTGCCAGTAGTATAAGGTGGGGGATGAGCTCCTACGAGCAGTACTTC. Its translation: CASSIRWGMSSYEQYF.

The chain couples TRBV7-9 to TRBJ1-1; the match to TRBD1 covers 8 bases. V shed 2 bases, J shed 11 bases, and the junction held 10 bases outside the gene matches. This CDR3 region has 14 residues. Per the germline V gene, CDR1 is SEHNR and CDR2 is FQNEAQ (reference sequence). The CDR3 protein is CASSLPSGQGRAFF. The CDR3 region has the DNA TGTGCCAGCAGCTTACCCTCCGGACAGGGTAGGGCTTTCTTT.

This clone was recorded a few times. V usage is TRBV5-6 and J usage is TRBJ1-1; D call uncertain. The CDR3 totals 13 residues. Germline CDR1 and CDR2: SGHDT and YYEEEE. Deletions cut 1 base from V and 4 bases from J, with 8 bases between. Here the CDR3 reads CASSLRQVTEAFF. The CDR3 bases are TGTGCCAGCAGCTTGAGACAAGTCACTGAAGCTTTCTTT.

With regard to this clone: The same CDR3 arises from other DNA sequences in this sample as well. This sequence joins TRBV28 and TRBJ1-1, with D unresolved. V lost 6 bases to trimming and J lost 4 bases, with 9 bases between them. Germline V gene sequence: CDR1 MDHEN, CDR2 SYDVKM. The CDR3 extends over 12 amino acids. The CDR3 sequence is CASSPGGTEAFF. DNA for the CDR3: TGTGCCAGCAGCCCAGGTGGCACTGAAGCTTTCTTT.

V is TRBV6-4 and J is TRBJ1-1, with D unresolved. The CDR3 has 14 residues. V gave up 8 bases and J gave up 2 bases, with 15 bases separating them. The germline V gene has CDR1 MRHNA and CDR2 SNTAGT. As DNA, the CDR3 is TGTGCCAGCCGAAGGACGGCACTTAACACTGAAGCTTTCTTT. Translating gives CASRRTALNTEAFF.

This chain joins TRBV18 and TRBJ2-3; D is undetermined. CDR1 KGHSH and CDR2 LQKENI come from the germline V gene. The ends were cut back, 5 bases at V and 2 bases at J, with 23 bases in the middle. The CDR3 has 18 amino acids. CDR3 sequence reads: CASSSNAPRATHTDTQYF. The DNA of the CDR3 is TGTGCCAGCTCATCGAATGCCCCCCGGGCCACCCACACAGATACGCAGTATTTT.

This clone was counted between two and nine times. The genes are TRBV7-3 and TRBJ2-1; D may be TRBD2 (5 bases). The CDR3 sequence is 16 residues long. Germline loops: CDR1 SGHTA, CDR2 FQGTGA. V lost 2 bases and J 2 bases, leaving 13 bases between the germline ends. The CDR3 DNA is TGTGCCAGCAGCTTAGAAGGAGCGGCGCCCTACAATGAGCAGTTCTTC. Residues: CASSLEGAAPYNEQFF.

V gene TRBV27 combines with J gene TRBJ2-3, with 8 bases that match TRBD1. The germline V gene has CDR1 MNHEY and CDR2 SMNVEV (reference sequence). The CDR3 extends over 19 amino acids. V was clipped by 6 bases and J by 6 bases; unmatched bases: 23. CDR3 residues: CASSTPTWTGWFSPDTQYF. The CDR3 nucleotides are TGTGCCAGCAGCACACCAACATGGACAGGGTGGTTTTCCCCGGATACGCAGTATTTT.

The chain uses TRBV4-3 and TRBJ2-7; 7 bases agree with TRBD2. This CDR3 comprises 14 residues. V dropped 5 bases and J dropped 2; count of bases not matched to a gene: 6. The germline V gene has CDR1 LGHNA and CDR2 YSLEER. CDR3 coding DNA: TGCGCCAGCAGCTCGAAGGGAGGGGCCTACGAGCAGTACTTC. Translated: CASSSKGGAYEQYF.

This clone was detected a few times. V is TRBV7-3 and J is TRBJ2-2; D is ambiguous. The CDR3 has 16 amino acids. Germline assignment: CDR1 SGHTA and CDR2 FQGTGA. V lost 3 bases, J lost 0 bases, and 11 bases lay in between. The CDR3 DNA sequence: TGTGCCAGCAGCTTTATGGGCCCCCCGAACACCGGGGAGCTGTTTTTT. The encoded protein is CASSFMGPPNTGELFF.

This clone occurred once. This sequence joins TRBV10-3 and TRBJ2-1; D call uncertain. Trimming took off 6 bases at V and 10 bases at J, with 10 bases between the two ends. The germline V gene encodes CDR1 ENHRY and CDR2 SYGVKD. The CDR3 is 11 residues long. This CDR3 reads CAISRTSEQFF. CDR3 nucleotide sequence: TGTGCCATCAGCCGTACCTCCGAGCAGTTCTTC.

The chain employs TRBV15 and TRBJ2-1; TRBD2 is a possible D gene (6 bases). Trimming removed 8 bases at V and 4 bases at J, with 18 bases between. CDR3 length: 15 amino acids. Germline CDR1 LNHNV, CDR2 YYDKDF (reference sequence). The CDR3 DNA reads as TGTGCCACCTCCTTGGGAACGGAGGGGTACAATGAGCAGTTCTTC. This sequence encodes CATSLGTEGYNEQFF.

To note about this clone: This likely reflects a read error, since a far larger clone is one base away. The CDR3, as DNA: TGTGCCACCCAGGCCTGCTCTGGAAACACCATATATTTT. Translation: CATQACSGNTIYF. This rearrangement joins TRBV2 to TRBJ1-3; no clear D gene. The CDR3 runs 13 residues. Germline CDR1 reads SNHLY; CDR2 reads FYNNEI. V dropped 10 bases and J dropped 0 bases, with 10 bases sitting between them.

V gene TRBV7-2 combines with J gene TRBJ2-1; TRBD1 is a possible D gene (5 bases). Trimming left V 4 bases short and J 1 base short, with 17 bases between. Germline V gene lookup returns CDR1 SGHTA and CDR2 FQGNSA. The CDR3 covers 17 residues. The CDR3, as DNA: TGTGCCAGCAGCTCAGTGGTAAGGACACATTCCTACAATGAGCAGTTCTTC. Translation gives CASSSVVRTHSYNEQFF.

Notes on this clone: This may arise from a read error, as a much more abundant clone is one base away. V and J are TRBV10-3 and TRBJ1-1; 7 bases are a match to TRBD1. The junction had 0 bases not matched to a gene; V was cut back by 4 bases and J by 1 base. The CDR3 contains 13 residues. Germline assignment: CDR1 ENHRY and CDR2 SYGVKD. The CDR3 nucleotides are TGTGCCATCAGTGGGACAGGGAACACTGAAGCTTTCTTT. Translation: CAISGTGNTEAFF.

The chain combines TRBV9 with TRBJ2-2; D ambiguous. Germline CDR1 and CDR2: SGDLS and YYNGEE. CDR3 length: 16 residues. V was trimmed by 4 bases and J by 0 bases, leaving 13 bases between them. The CDR3 nucleotides read TGTGCCAGCAGCCTCGACGGAACCTCGAACACCGGGGAGCTGTTTTTT. Protein product: CASSLDGTSNTGELFF.

The rearrangement uses TRBV15 and TRBJ2-1; D tentatively reads TRBD1 or TRBD2 (6 bases each). The V gene lost 0 bases and the J gene lost 12 bases, with 12 bases spanning the gap. In germline, CDR1 is LNHNV, CDR2 YYDKDF (reference sequence). The CDR3 is 13 amino acids. Here the CDR3 reads CATSRDQGTVQFF. DNA for the CDR3: TGTGCCACCAGCAGAGATCAGGGGACTGTGCAGTTCTTC.